The sequence of this TCR beta chain was determined in a study of blood T cell repertoires in COVID-19. Seattle participants joined during active infection and were tracked over time. How the authors handled the data: The assay estimated nucleated cells by amplifying reference gene primers. Sequencing was performed with immunoSEQ multiplex PCR; in TCRdb, only in-frame clones are kept and a portion is missing. V and J calls and clone size are copied from that table; D and trimming were computed from the DNA. The sample contains 100,000 to 150,000 clones, 70% to 75% of which appear only once. Per the germline V gene, CDR1 is MGHRA and CDR2 is YSYEKL. V was cut by 4 bases and J by 7 bases, with 19 bases left in between. This CDR3 contains 15 residues.

The rearrangement links TRBV4-1 to TRBJ1-1, with D maybe TRBD1 (6 bases). The material sequenced was peripheral blood. This TCR derives from a man older than 75 with COVID-19, enrolled during active disease. The CDR3 loop reads CASSPGLGGSNEAFF. CDR3 nucleotides: TGCGCCAGCAGCCCGGGACTAGGGGGATCCAATGAAGCTTTCTTT.